These T cell receptor beta chains were read from a single sample in a study of blood T cell repertoires in COVID-19. The data were produced by immunoSEQ multiplex PCR, yet TCRdb's version contains in-frame clones alone and is incomplete. The profile shows 90,000 or so clones, about 86% of them singletons. The material sequenced was peripheral blood. These receptors were taken from a man aged 55-75 years with acute or convalescent COVID-19. CDR3s include the opening cysteine and the closing phenylalanine or tryptophan. D genes are given only for firm matches. The size entry is marked missing in some rows and otherwise reads once, few, many or a size class.

V gene,D gene,clone size,J gene,CDR3 DNA,CDR3 protein
TRBV19,-,-,TRBJ1-4,TGTGCCAGTAGTGTACTGACGACAGACATTAATGAAAAACTGTTTTTT,CASSVLTTDINEKLFF
TRBV2,-,-,TRBJ1-4,TGTGCCAGCACTGGCCCGGGACTTTCGGGTGAAAAACTGTTTTTT,CASTGPGLSGEKLFF
TRBV19,TRBD1,-,TRBJ2-7,TGTGCCAGTAGTACCACGACAGGGGGAGGATACGAGCAGTACTTC,CASSTTTGGGYEQYF
TRBV12-3/TRBV12-4,-,-,TRBJ1-1,TGTGCCAGCAGTTTCGGGGGGTTCGCTGAAGCTTTCTTT,CASSFGGFAEAFF
TRBV7-9,-,-,TRBJ1-5,TGTGCCAGCAGCCTCAACGGACAGATTTATCAGCCCCAGCATTTT,CASSLNGQIYQPQHF
TRBV3-1/TRBV3-2,-,few,TRBJ1-3,TGTGCCAGCAGCCAACAACAGGGTAACACCATATATTTT,CASSQQQGNTIYF
TRBV6-2/TRBV6-3,-,once,TRBJ2-2,TGTGCCAGCAGTCTAGAAATCGGGGAGCTGTTTTTT,CASSLEIGELFF
TRBV29-1,TRBD2,-,TRBJ2-3,TGCAGCTCTTCCGGGGGGTGGGGAGATACGCAGTATTTT,CSSSGGWGDTQYF
TRBV29-1,TRBD1,-,TRBJ2-7,TGCAGCGTTGAGGCAGGGGGCCCTTACGAGCAGTACTTC,CSVEAGGPYEQYF
TRBV30,-,-,TRBJ2-5,TGTGCCTGTTCCCTTCAAGAGACCCAGTACTTC,CACSLQETQYF
TRBV18,-,once,TRBJ1-2,TGTGCCAGCTCACCGGGAGACAGGAAGAGGGGCTACACCTTC,CASSPGDRKRGYTF
TRBV28,-,few,TRBJ1-2,TGTGCCAGCAGACCGGCTGGGGCGGAAGGGGGCTACACCTTC,CASRPAGAEGGYTF
TRBV5-6,TRBD2,-,TRBJ2-1,TGTGCCAGCAGCTCTCTTGTGGCGGGGGGATACAATGAGCAGTTCTTC,CASSSLVAGGYNEQFF
TRBV19,TRBD1,-,TRBJ2-1,TGTGCCAGTAGTATCGGGACAGTATACAATGAGCAGTTCTTC,CASSIGTVYNEQFF
TRBV29-1,TRBD1,-,TRBJ2-7,TGCAGCGCTGTGGGGCAGGGGGTGTACGAGCAGTACTTC,CSAVGQGVYEQYF
TRBV29-1,-,-,TRBJ1-1,TGCAGCGTTGCCAGGGAAACTGAAGCTTTCTTT,CSVARETEAFF
TRBV12-3/TRBV12-4,-,-,TRBJ1-5,TGTGCCAGCAGTCTCAGGGGGCCCCAGCATTTT,CASSLRGPQHF
TRBV30,-,-,TRBJ1-4,TGTGCCTGGAGTGCGAATGAAAAACTGTTTTTT,CAWSANEKLFF
TRBV9,TRBD1,-,TRBJ2-5,TGTGCCAGCAGCGTAGACCAGGGGGCCAAGGAGACCCAGTACTTC,CASSVDQGAKETQYF
TRBV12-3/TRBV12-4,-,once,TRBJ2-6,TGTGCCAGCAGGCGCTCTGGGGCCAACGTCCTGACTTTC,CASRRSGANVLTF